Shown below are 28 T cell receptor beta chains from a single sample sequenced in a study of cytomegalovirus exposure and HLA in healthy donors. The method was immunoSEQ multiplex PCR; TCRdb's version includes in-frame clones alone and lacks a portion of them. The sample includes approximately 200,000 clones, 80% to 90% seen only once; the top ten take 2.5% to 3.5%. The sequencing sample was made of PBMCs. Receptors originate from a woman aged 18 to 35 in good health and CMV-seronegative.

The chain links TRBV4-2 to TRBJ2-1; 7 bases fit TRBD1. V gave up 1 base and J gave up 3 bases; unmatched junction bases: 3. This CDR3 has 15 residues. Per the germline V gene, CDR1 is LGHNA and CDR2 is YNFKEQ. As DNA, the CDR3 is TGTGCCAGCAGCCAAGCGGACAGGCGCTACAATGAGCAGTTCTTC. It yields the protein CASSQADRRYNEQFF.

This clone was seen only once. Written as DNA, the CDR3 is TGTGCCAGCAGTGTCAGGGGCGACGAGCAGTACTTC. Translated: CASSVRGDEQYF. The gene calls are TRBV2 and TRBJ2-7; a possible D gene is TRBD1 (6 bases). The V end lost 4 bases, the J end lost 5 bases, and 9 bases lay between the germline ends. The CDR3 spans 12 residues. The germline CDR1 and CDR2 sequences are SNHLY and FYNNEI.

The DNA for the CDR3 is TGTGCCAGCAGCGTAGCTAACACAGACCATGAGCAGTTCTTC. Translating it yields CASSVANTDHEQFF. The chain uses TRBV9 and TRBJ2-1; the D is unclear. V dropped 0 bases and J dropped 8 bases, with 12 bases sitting between them. This CDR3 is 14 amino acids long. Germline V gives CDR1 SGDLS, CDR2 YYNGEE.

V is TRBV7-6 and J is TRBJ2-7; D possibly corresponds to TRBD1 (6 bases). The CDR3 length is 12 residues. From germline, CDR1 is SGHVS and CDR2 FNYEAQ. V was shortened by 5 bases and J by 6 bases, with 11 bases between the two germline ends. The CDR3 DNA follows: TGTGCCAGCAGCCATCAGGGGACCGAGCAGTACTTC. Protein product: CASSHQGTEQYF.

The chain joins TRBV29-1 to TRBJ1-1; D unclear. The germline V gene encodes CDR1 SQVTM and CDR2 ANQGSEA. The ends were cut back, 7 bases at V and 1 base at J, with 10 bases in the middle. The CDR3 extends over 12 amino acids. The CDR3 reads CSGQHWNTEAFF. The CDR3 DNA follows: TGCAGCGGCCAACATTGGAACACTGAAGCTTTCTTT.

The J gene is TRBJ1-1, the V gene TRBV6-6; 7 positions agree with TRBD1. With 7 bases clipped from V and 5 bases from J, the junction kept 10 bases outside the gene matches. The CDR3 contains 14 residues. Germline V gene sequence: CDR1 MNHNY, CDR2 SVGAGI (reference sequence). CDR3 DNA: TGTGCCAGCACCACGACAGGGACAAGAACTGAAGCTTTCTTT. Residues: CASTTTGTRTEAFF.

This clone has a count of ten or more. V usage is TRBV4-2 and J usage is TRBJ2-3; TRBD1 aligns across 11 bases. Germline V gene sequence: CDR1 LGHNA, CDR2 YNFKEQ. The V gene end was trimmed by 1 base and the J gene end by 5 bases; junction bases not matched to a gene: 8. The CDR3 covers 17 residues. CDR3 sequence: CASSQAPPGQGEDTQYF. CDR3 coding DNA: TGTGCCAGCAGCCAAGCCCCACCGGGACAGGGGGAAGATACGCAGTATTTT.

In this sample, this clone turned up once. The V and J genes are TRBV6-6 and TRBJ1-3; maybe TRBD1 (6 bases). Germline CDR1 MNHNY, CDR2 SVGAGI (reference sequence). The V end was cut by 0 bases, the J end by 2 bases, with 8 bases between. This CDR3 region has 15 residues. The CDR3 region has the DNA TGTGCCAGCAGTTACTCGAACAGGGCTGGAAACACCATATATTTT. Translated, it gives CASSYSNRAGNTIYF.

The V gene is TRBV14, the J gene TRBJ1-1, with D possibly matching TRBD1 (5 bases). This CDR3 is 15 amino acids long. CDR1 is SGHDN, CDR2 FVKESK, per germline. The V end lost 4 bases, the J end lost 1 base, and 13 bases lay between the germline ends. CDR3 sequence reads: CASSPGVLGNTEAFF. The CDR3 nucleotides read TGTGCCAGCAGCCCGGGGGTTCTGGGGAACACTGAAGCTTTCTTT.

The chain links TRBV28 to TRBJ1-2; TRBD1 agrees at 8 bases. CDR1 is MDHEN, CDR2 SYDVKM, per germline. The CDR3 loop spans 14 amino acids. Germline trimming cut 6 bases from V and 8 bases from J; bases unmatched to any gene: 11. CDR3 residues: CASSLTQGAGGYTF. CDR3 sequence (DNA): TGTGCCAGCAGCCTGACTCAGGGGGCTGGCGGCTACACCTTC.

The J gene is TRBJ2-1, the V gene TRBV5-1, with TRBD2 identical over 7 bases. The length of the CDR3 is 14 residues. The germline gives CDR1 SGHRS, CDR2 YFSETQ. Unmatched junction bases numbered 9, after V lost 4 bases and J lost 8 bases. CDR3 protein: CASSPSGREHEQFF. CDR3 DNA sequence: TGCGCCAGCAGCCCAAGCGGGCGGGAGCATGAGCAGTTCTTC.

CDR3 DNA: TGTGCCAGCAGCGACGGGACAGGGGTTACTGAAGCTTTCTTT. Its translation is CASSDGTGVTEAFF. The rearrangement links TRBV5-4 to TRBJ1-1; 10 positions match TRBD1. V shed 4 bases, J shed 5 bases, and the junction held 5 bases outside the gene matches. Per the germline V gene, CDR1 is SGHNT and CDR2 is YYREEE (reference sequence). The CDR3 extends over 14 amino acids.

This clone was observed once. The chain combines TRBV7-3 with TRBJ2-2, with D possibly matching TRBD2 (6 bases). The CDR3 runs 15 residues. V was pared by 5 bases and J by 5 bases, with 15 bases between. Germline CDR1 and CDR2: SGHTA and FQGTGA. The CDR3 nucleotides read TGTGCCAGCAGCCCCAGGGACTTTTCTACCGGGGAGCTGTTTTTT. Its protein is CASSPRDFSTGELFF.

This chain connects TRBV5-1 to TRBJ2-6; D perhaps matches TRBD2 (6 bases). This CDR3 is 17 amino acids long. Germline V gene sequence: CDR1 SGHRS, CDR2 YFSETQ. With 2 bases removed from V and 3 bases from J, the gap between germline ends came to 15 bases. The chain's CDR3 is CASSFFEGGFGANVLTF. The CDR3 DNA sequence: TGCGCCAGCAGCTTCTTCGAGGGAGGCTTTGGGGCCAACGTCCTGACTTTC.

This chain connects TRBV5-4 to TRBJ2-7; a possible D gene is TRBD1 (6 bases). Germline assignment: CDR1 SGHNT and CDR2 YYREEE (reference sequence). Trimming pared 0 bases from V and 0 bases from J, leaving 13 bases between. The CDR3 covers 16 residues. The chain's CDR3 is CASSLAPTGLSYEQYF. The CDR3 bases are TGTGCCAGCAGCTTGGCCCCGACAGGCCTCTCCTACGAGCAGTACTTC.

This rearrangement joins TRBV11-2 to TRBJ2-7; D perhaps matches TRBD2 (5 bases). Trimming cost V 3 bases and J 0 bases, with 9 bases left between them. The CDR3 runs 14 residues. Germline V CDR1 and CDR2: SGHAT, FQNNGV. The CDR3 nucleotides read TGTGCCAGCAGCTTGACTATCAGCTCCTACGAGCAGTACTTC. Translated: CASSLTISSYEQYF. Based on the CDR3 plus reference TRBV11-2 and TRBJ2-7, the full variable domain is EAGVAQSPRYKIIEKRQSVAFWCNPISGHATLYWYQQILGQGPKLLIQFQNNGVVDDSQLPKDRFSAERLKGVDSTLKIQPAKLEDSAVYLCASSLTISSYEQYFGPGTRLTVT.

The V and J genes are TRBV27 and TRBJ2-7, with TRBD2 as a possible D gene (6 bases). The CDR3 has 15 residues. V was trimmed by 8 bases and J by 2 bases, leaving 19 bases between them. Germline V CDR1 and CDR2: MNHEY, SMNVEV (reference sequence). CDR3 residues: CASGLTRDWAYEQYF. As DNA, the CDR3 is TGTGCCAGCGGACTCACAAGGGACTGGGCCTACGAGCAGTACTTC.

The sample holds a few counts of this clone. The rearrangement joins TRBV10-2 to TRBJ2-1, with D possibly matching TRBD1 (5 bases). Trimming removed 4 bases from V and 8 bases from J, with 9 bases in between. The length of the CDR3 is 12 residues. Germline V gene lookup returns CDR1 WSHSY and CDR2 SAAADI. The CDR3 sequence: CASSGTKYEQFF. The DNA for the CDR3 is TGCGCCAGCAGTGGGACAAAATATGAGCAGTTCTTC.

The CDR3 sequence: CASSLQPGQGPSNYGYTF. Written as DNA, the CDR3 is TGTGCCAGCAGCCTACAACCGGGACAGGGCCCATCTAACTATGGCTACACCTTC. This chain connects TRBV4-2 to TRBJ1-2; 9 bases match TRBD1. This CDR3 contains 18 residues. V lost 4 bases to trimming and J lost 0 bases; unmatched junction nucleotides: 12. Germline lookup yields CDR1 LGHNA and CDR2 YNFKEQ.

The chain is built from TRBV30 and TRBJ2-4; TRBD1 matches 7 bases. The V gene end was trimmed by 5 bases and the J gene end by 0 bases; junction bases not matched to a gene: 4. CDR1 and CDR2 (germline): GTSNPN, SVGIG (reference sequence). The CDR3 contains 14 residues. In nucleotides, the CDR3 is TGTGCCTGGGGACAGGCGCTAGCCAAAAACATTCAGTACTTC. Encoded protein: CAWGQALAKNIQYF.

The chain combines TRBV30 with TRBJ2-2, with TRBD2 identical over 9 bases. J was trimmed by 6 bases and V by 0 bases; bases with no gene match: 5. The CDR3 sequence is 15 residues long. Per germline, CDR1 GTSNPN and CDR2 SVGIG (reference sequence). The CDR3 spells CAWSVLAGGPGELFF. The DNA for the CDR3 is TGTGCCTGGAGTGTCCTGGCGGGAGGGCCCGGGGAGCTGTTTTTT.

The chain links TRBV11-3 to TRBJ2-1, with TRBD2 matching 13 bases. V lost 3 bases to trimming and J lost 9 bases; unmatched junction nucleotides: 5. Germline V gene sequence: CDR1 SGHNT, CDR2 YENEEA. The CDR3 spans 15 residues. The CDR3 DNA follows: TGTGCCAGCAGCTTGGGACTAGCGGGAAGTAGTGAGCAGTTCTTC. It encodes CASSLGLAGSSEQFF. The whole variable domain, remainder taken from reference TRBV11-3 and TRBJ2-1, is EAGVVQSPRYKIIEKKQPVAFWCNPISGHNTLYWYLQNLGQGPELLIRYENEEAVDDSQLPKDRFSAERLKGVDSTLKIQPAELGDSAVYLCASSLGLAGSSEQFFGPGTRLTVL.

DNA for the CDR3: TGTGCCAGCTCACGACTAGCGGGAGACGAGCAGTACTTC. As protein: CASSRLAGDEQYF. The J gene is TRBJ2-7, the V gene TRBV18, with 12 bases matching TRBD2. Germline CDR1 and CDR2: KGHSH and LQKENI. With V trimmed by 4 bases and J by 5 bases, 0 bases remained unmatched. The CDR3 runs 13 residues.

This chain connects TRBV20-1 to TRBJ2-1; 7 bases are shared with TRBD2. With 6 bases clipped from V and 10 bases from J, the junction kept 6 bases outside the gene matches. Looked up from germline, CDR1 is DFQATT and CDR2 is SNEGSKA (reference sequence). CDR3 length: 11 residues. CDR3 loop: CSAAWGGEQFF. CDR3 DNA sequence: TGCAGTGCCGCATGGGGGGGAGAGCAGTTCTTC.

The chain links TRBV7-3 to TRBJ2-1, with D maybe TRBD2 (6 bases). The CDR3 extends over 13 amino acids. Trimming cost V 4 bases and J 9 bases, with 13 bases left between them. Germline-derived CDR1 and CDR2 are SGHTA and FQGTGA. The CDR3 reads CASSSTRGVEQFF. CDR3 nucleotides: TGTGCCAGCAGCTCGACACGCGGGGTTGAGCAGTTCTTC.

The rearrangement uses TRBV10-3 and TRBJ1-3; 7 positions agree with TRBD1. The V segment lost 10 bases and the J segment 2 bases; nucleotides outside the gene matches: 2. Per the germline V gene, CDR1 is ENHRY and CDR2 is SYGVKD. The CDR3 consists of 12 residues. The CDR3 here is CATGTAGNTIYF. As DNA, the CDR3 is TGTGCCACCGGGACAGCTGGAAACACCATATATTTT.

V gene TRBV28 combines with J gene TRBJ2-3, with D perhaps matching TRBD2 (6 bases). Germline lookup yields CDR1 MDHEN and CDR2 SYDVKM. This CDR3 is 15 amino acids long. V was pared by 6 bases and J by 3 bases, with 16 bases between. The CDR3 sequence is CASRLQSGATDTQYF. Written as DNA, the CDR3 is TGTGCCAGCAGGCTTCAATCGGGAGCGACAGATACGCAGTATTTT.

This chain connects TRBV2 to TRBJ2-7; 7 bases agree with TRBD1. Germline V gene lookup returns CDR1 SNHLY and CDR2 FYNNEI. The CDR3 extends over 15 amino acids. V trimming: 3 bases; J trimming: 2 bases; junction bases outside the gene matches: 7. CDR3 region: CASSDIRDRPYEQYF. DNA of the CDR3: TGTGCCAGCAGTGACATTCGGGACAGACCCTACGAGCAGTACTTC.